The 32 T cell receptor beta chains below come from one sample, sequenced in a study of vaccination and CD4 T cells after COVID-19. Treatment of the sample: approximately nine-day PBMC culture with coronavirus spike peptide pools or control peptides (ViraFEST assay). These receptors' targets are unknown. Cultured CD4+ T-cell DNA underwent Oncomine TCR Beta short-read sequencing. TCRdb passed the PCR reads through MiXCR, listing each CDR3 protein once. This sample has under 2,500 distinct CDR3 sequences; around a quarter occur once, and the top ten carry over 20%. The sample in question was CD4+ T cells from blood, cultured in vitro, obtained after SARS-CoV-2 vaccination. These receptors came from a human donor who had recovered from COVID-19.

This clonotype has a handful of counts. The chain couples TRBV6-2 or TRBV6-3 to TRBJ1-2; 8 bases are shared with TRBD1. The CDR3 is 15 amino acids. Germline-derived CDR1 and CDR2 are MNHEY and SVGEGT. V was pared by 7 bases and J by 4 bases, with 11 bases of the junction left unmatched. The CDR3 loop reads CASTLRQGAIYGYTF. The CDR3 DNA reads as TGTGCCAGCACTTTACGTCAGGGGGCAATCTATGGCTACACCTTC.

This clonotype is classed as large. The chain combines TRBV27 with TRBJ1-2, with 10 bases aligning to TRBD1. The CDR3 runs 15 residues. The germline gives CDR1 MNHEY, CDR2 SMNVEV (reference sequence). The ends lost 5 bases at V and 6 bases at J; junction bases unmatched: 9. This chain's CDR3 is CASSPRQGALDGYTF. DNA for the CDR3: TGTGCCAGCAGTCCCAGACAGGGGGCGCTTGATGGCTACACCTTC.

The V call is TRBV20-1, the J call TRBJ2-3; TRBD2 agrees at 7 bases. CDR3 length: 15 amino acids. Germline assignment: CDR1 DFQATT and CDR2 SNEGSKA (reference sequence). The V and J ends lost 0 bases and 6 bases, in that order; junction bases with no gene match: 9. In DNA, the CDR3 is TGCAGTGCTAGAGATAGGATGCGGGGGACGGATACGCAGTATTTT. Its translation: CSARDRMRGTDTQYF.

This clonotype is deemed medium-sized (0.01 to 0.1%). V usage is TRBV20-1 and J usage is TRBJ1-2, with 8 bases that match TRBD1. CDR3 length: 14 residues. Germline-derived CDR1 and CDR2 are DFQATT and SNEGSKA (reference sequence). The V segment lost 5 bases and the J segment 5 bases; nucleotides outside the gene matches: 10. In DNA, the CDR3 is TGCAGTGCTGAACAGGGGGGTCGGAGTTATGGCTACACCTTC. Its translation: CSAEQGGRSYGYTF.

This clonotype is a singleton in its sample. This chain links TRBV2 with TRBJ2-7, with a weak D call TRBD2 (6 bases). The CDR3 contains 14 residues. V shed 8 bases and J shed 4 bases, with 18 bases lying between them. CDR1 and CDR2 (germline): SNHLY, FYNNEI. The CDR3 region is CASARGPGEYEQYF. The CDR3 nucleotides read TGTGCCAGCGCAAGGGGCCCGGGGGAATACGAGCAGTACTTC. The variable domain in full, completed from reference TRBV2 and TRBJ2-7, reads EPEVTQTPSHQVTQMGQEVILRCVPISNHLYFYWYRQILGQKVEFLVSFYNNEISEKSEIFDDQFSVERPDGSNFTLKIRSTKLEDSAMYFCASARGPGEYEQYFGPGTRLTVT.

The chain is built from TRBV20-1 and TRBJ1-1; possibly TRBD1 for D (6 bases). The germline V gene has CDR1 DFQATT and CDR2 SNEGSKA (reference sequence). With 4 bases removed from V and 1 base from J, the gap between germline ends came to 22 bases. The CDR3 has 17 amino acids. The CDR3 DNA reads as TGCAGTGCTATCCCAGGAGGGGGTAGACCAGGGAACACTGAAGCTTTCTTT. Residues: CSAIPGGGRPGNTEAFF.

Turning to this clonotype: Only one base separates this from a far larger clonotype, so it likely reflects a read error. The J gene is TRBJ2-7, the V gene TRBV6-1, with 10 bases fitting TRBD1. Per the germline V gene, CDR1 is MNHNS and CDR2 is SASEGT. CDR3 length: 14 amino acids. The junction had 11 bases not matched to a gene; V was cut back by 8 bases and J by 7 bases. CDR3 in amino acids: CASCRDRGGNEQYF. The CDR3 DNA is TGTGCCAGCTGCCGGGACAGGGGTGGAAATGAGCAGTACTTC.

Worth noting for this clonotype: A much larger clone is a single base away; this may be a read error. This chain connects TRBV6-5 to TRBJ2-7, with 7 bases identical to TRBD2. The V segment lost 1 base and the J segment 5 bases; nucleotides outside the gene matches: 8. Germline values: CDR1 MNHEY, CDR2 SVGAGI. The length of the CDR3 is 15 residues. CDR3 DNA sequence: TGTGCCAGCAGTTACTTGACCAGCGGGGTAAACGAGCAGTACTTC. It specifies CASSYLTSGVNEQYF.

In its sample, this clonotype is medium-sized. The chain couples TRBV20-1 to TRBJ1-1; D gene ambiguous. The V gene lost 3 bases and the J gene lost 1 base, with 9 bases spanning the gap. The germline CDR1 and CDR2 sequences are DFQATT and SNEGSKA (reference sequence). The length of the CDR3 is 13 residues. CDR3 nucleotides: TGCAGTGCTAGTCGGCTACCGAACACTGAAGCTTTCTTT. Its translation is CSASRLPNTEAFF.

This clonotype ranks as large. The chain links TRBV15 to TRBJ2-7; D tentatively reads TRBD1 or TRBD2 (5 bases each). This CDR3 is 17 amino acids long. The V gene lost 0 bases and the J gene lost 2 bases, with 17 bases spanning the gap. CDR1 and CDR2 (germline): LNHNV, YYDKDF (reference sequence). CDR3 in amino acids: CATSRDRTRLGPYEQYF. The CDR3 region has the DNA TGTGCCACCAGCAGAGATCGTACCCGATTGGGACCCTACGAGCAGTACTTC. Drawing the rest from reference TRBV15 and TRBJ2-7, the complete variable domain is DAMVIQNPRYQVTQFGKPVTLSCSQTLNHNVMYWYQQKSSQAPKLLFHYYDKDFNNEADTPDNFQSRRPNTSFCFLDIRSPGLGDTAMYLCATSRDRTRLGPYEQYFGPGTRLTVT.

This clonotype is judged medium-sized. The chain uses TRBV19 and TRBJ2-7, with D possibly TRBD2 on 6 matching bases. Per germline, CDR1 LNHDA and CDR2 SQIVND (reference sequence). The V gene lost 8 bases and the J gene lost 4 bases, with 9 bases spanning the gap. This CDR3 contains 11 residues. CDR3: CASGEVYEQYF. CDR3 bases: TGTGCCAGTGGGGAGGTGTACGAGCAGTACTTC.

The rearrangement links TRBV6-2 or TRBV6-3 to TRBJ1-5; D is possibly TRBD1 (5 bases). V gave up 1 base and J gave up 3 bases, with 10 bases separating them. Germline loops: CDR1 MNHEY, CDR2 SVGEGT. The length of the CDR3 is 15 residues. Written as DNA, the CDR3 is TGTGCCAGCAGTTACTTGGGGACCCCCAATCAGCCCCAGCATTTT. The encoded protein is CASSYLGTPNQPQHF.

This clonotype was detected a few times. The chain combines TRBV20-1 with TRBJ1-2; 10 bases match TRBD1. The CDR3 totals 14 residues. V lost 0 bases to trimming and J lost 9 bases; unmatched junction nucleotides: 7. The germline V gene encodes CDR1 DFQATT and CDR2 SNEGSKA (reference sequence). For the CDR3, the DNA is TGCAGTGCTAGAGAACGCGGGACAGGGGTGAGCTACACCTTC. Translated, it gives CSARERGTGVSYTF.

This clonotype occurred a few times. The gene calls are TRBV28 and TRBJ1-5, with D maybe TRBD1 (6 bases). V was clipped by 9 bases and J by 4 bases, with 13 bases between them. The CDR3 covers 13 residues. Germline CDR1 and CDR2: MDHEN and SYDVKM. The CDR3 is CASLTGPNQPQHF. The DNA of the CDR3 is TGTGCCAGTTTGACAGGCCCAAATCAGCCCCAGCATTTT.

This chain uses TRBV18 with TRBJ2-7; the D gene is possibly TRBD1 (6 bases). CDR3 length: 15 amino acids. The V end lost 6 bases, the J end lost 1 base, and 16 bases lay between the germline ends. From germline, CDR1 is KGHSH and CDR2 LQKENI. The CDR3 loop reads CASSPGVGTSYEQYF. CDR3 in DNA: TGTGCCAGCTCCCCGGGTGTGGGGACATCCTACGAGCAGTACTTC.

Judged by abundance, this clonotype is medium-sized. The chain is built from TRBV20-1 and TRBJ1-1; TRBD1 matches 8 bases. With 7 bases clipped from V and 0 bases from J, the junction kept 4 bases outside the gene matches. Germline CDR1 reads DFQATT; CDR2 reads SNEGSKA (reference sequence). The CDR3 sequence is 13 residues long. The chain's CDR3 is CSVSGGVNTEAFF. In DNA, the CDR3 is TGCAGTGTCTCAGGGGGCGTGAACACTGAAGCTTTCTTT.

The gene calls are TRBV6-1 and TRBJ1-2, with D possibly being TRBD1 (6 bases). This CDR3 is built from 14 residues. Trimming removed 5 bases at V and 2 bases at J, with 12 bases between. The germline CDR1 and CDR2 sequences are MNHNS and SASEGT. The CDR3 coding sequence is TGTGCCAGCAGTCAAGACAGGTCCAACTATGGCTACACCTTC. This gives the protein CASSQDRSNYGYTF.

A few counts support this clonotype. The chain carries TRBV20-1 and TRBJ2-7; D possibly corresponds to TRBD1 (5 bases). This CDR3 region has 14 residues. The V end was cut by 0 bases, the J end by 7 bases, with 16 bases between. Germline V lookup: CDR1 DFQATT, CDR2 SNEGSKA (reference sequence). This CDR3 is CSARDQGRVEEQYF. The DNA of the CDR3 is TGCAGTGCTAGAGATCAGGGCAGGGTGGAGGAGCAGTACTTC.

This clonotype was detected a few times. The rearrangement joins TRBV28 to TRBJ1-5; D is perhaps TRBD1 (5 bases). The CDR3 loop spans 16 amino acids. Germline V gene sequence: CDR1 MDHEN, CDR2 SYDVKM. V lost 4 bases and J lost 1, with 14 bases in between. CDR3 sequence: CASSSGLRGSNQPQHF. DNA of the CDR3: TGTGCCAGCAGTTCGGGACTAAGAGGAAGCAATCAGCCCCAGCATTTT.

The chain employs TRBV20-1 and TRBJ2-3; 8 bases align to TRBD2. Germline values: CDR1 DFQATT, CDR2 SNEGSKA (reference sequence). The V and J ends lost 1 base and 0 bases, in that order; junction bases with no gene match: 15. The CDR3 spans 19 residues. The CDR3 loop reads CSARGFKRGPYTSTDTQYF. CDR3 coding DNA: TGCAGTGCTAGAGGGTTTAAGCGGGGGCCGTATACCAGCACAGATACGCAGTATTTT.

CDR3 DNA: TGCGCCAGCAGCCTGGTGGCAGGGCAGGAGGTAGGCTACACCTTC. Its translation: CASSLVAGQEVGYTF. The rearrangement joins TRBV4-1 to TRBJ1-2; TRBD1 is a possible D gene (5 bases). Germline V lookup: CDR1 MGHRA, CDR2 YSYEKL. This CDR3 contains 15 residues. V gave up 4 bases and J gave up 8 bases, with 20 bases separating them.

This clonotype counts as medium-sized. The J gene is TRBJ1-2, the V gene TRBV20-1; D is uncertain. V lost 2 bases and J lost 0, with 7 bases in between. Germline-derived CDR1 and CDR2 are DFQATT and SNEGSKA (reference sequence). This CDR3 region has 13 residues. The CDR3 loop is CSARWEANYGYTF. In DNA, the CDR3 is TGCAGTGCTAGATGGGAGGCTAACTATGGCTACACCTTC.

By share of the sample, this clonotype is large (0.1 to 1%). The rearrangement uses TRBV7-2 and TRBJ1-5; unclear D gene. Germline loops: CDR1 SGHTA, CDR2 FQGNSA. V was cut by 1 base and J by 6 bases, with 13 bases left in between. The CDR3 sequence is 15 residues long. CDR3: CASSLGHNIGQPQHF. CDR3 in DNA: TGTGCCAGCAGCTTAGGACACAACATCGGTCAGCCCCAGCATTTT.

This chain joins TRBV7-3 and TRBJ2-6, with D possibly matching TRBD2 (5 bases). Trimming cost V 2 bases and J 2 bases, with 13 bases left between them. The germline CDR1 and CDR2 sequences are SGHTA and FQGTGA. This CDR3 is 17 amino acids long. CDR3 nucleotides: TGTGCCAGCAGCTTATTTGCGGGCCTGGCTGGGGCCAACGTCCTGACTTTC. It specifies CASSLFAGLAGANVLTF.

This clonotype was picked up a small number of times. The rearrangement joins TRBV20-1 to TRBJ1-1; D gene uncertain. The CDR3 sequence is 13 residues long. CDR1 is DFQATT and CDR2 is SNEGSKA in the germline V gene (reference sequence). With 6 bases removed from V and 8 bases from J, the gap between germline ends came to 19 bases. Here the CDR3 DNA reads TGCAGTGCCCAATCCCCAGCCCTTATAGAAGCTTTCTTT. Translated: CSAQSPALIEAFF.

The chain carries TRBV20-1 and TRBJ1-5; D unresolved. The germline gives CDR1 DFQATT, CDR2 SNEGSKA (reference sequence). The CDR3 has 16 amino acids. V was trimmed by 2 bases and J by 0 bases, leaving 14 bases between them. CDR3 loop: CSARHSGVYSNQPQHF. CDR3 nucleotide sequence: TGCAGTGCTAGACATAGTGGGGTATATAGCAATCAGCCCCAGCATTTT.

This clonotype was detected only a few times. The rearrangement links TRBV6-9 to TRBJ2-2; 7 bases fit TRBD1. This CDR3 is built from 15 residues. The trim removed 5 bases at V and 0 bases at J, leaving 3 bases unmatched. Per the germline V gene, CDR1 is MNHGY and CDR2 is SVAAGI. The CDR3 nucleotides read TGTGCCAGCAGTCAAGGGACAGCGAACACCGGGGAGCTGTTTTTT. Translated: CASSQGTANTGELFF.

The V call is TRBV20-1, the J call TRBJ2-3; tentatively, D is TRBD1 or TRBD2 (5 bases each). Trimming stripped 5 bases from V and 5 bases from J, with 23 bases between. The germline V gene has CDR1 DFQATT and CDR2 SNEGSKA (reference sequence). This CDR3 has 16 residues. CDR3 in DNA: TGCAGTGCTCCACGGAAGGGGAGCAGAGAGGAAGATACGCAGTATTTT. Translated: CSAPRKGSREEDTQYF.

This clonotype was seen once. V and J are TRBV7-2 and TRBJ2-3, with 8 bases that match TRBD2. CDR1 is SGHTA and CDR2 is FQGNSA in the germline V gene. V lost 4 bases to trimming and J lost 5 bases; unmatched junction nucleotides: 8. The CDR3 has 15 amino acids. The CDR3 sequence: CASSSIAGLVDTQYF. In DNA form, the CDR3 reads TGTGCCAGCAGCTCAATAGCGGGGTTAGTAGATACGCAGTATTTT.

This sequence joins TRBV7-8 and TRBJ2-7; possibly TRBD1 or TRBD2 for D (5 bases each). CDR1 is SGHVS, CDR2 FQNEAQ, per germline. Trimming left V 1 base short and J 6 bases short, with 16 bases between. CDR3 length: 15 residues. In DNA form, the CDR3 reads TGTGCCAGCAGCTTAGGGGGGACGCTTGCGCGCGAGCAGTACTTC. Amino acid sequence: CASSLGGTLAREQYF.

The chain combines TRBV10-3 with TRBJ2-3; 10 nucleotides agree with TRBD1. Losses at the gene ends were 2 bases for V and 6 bases for J; bases not matched to a gene: 2. Germline loops: CDR1 ENHRY, CDR2 SYGVKD. This CDR3 is 14 amino acids long. DNA of the CDR3: TGTGCCATCAGTGAGGACAGGGGGCGGGATACGCAGTATTTT. Its protein product is CAISEDRGRDTQYF.

The chain is built from TRBV5-8 and TRBJ1-6; no reliable D call. This CDR3 spans 14 amino acids. Germline CDR1 reads SGHTS; CDR2 reads YDEGEE. Trimming stripped 4 bases from V and 6 bases from J, with 11 bases between. In DNA form, the CDR3 reads TGTGCCAGCAGCGCGATGCCCCCTAATTCACCCCTCCACTTT. It specifies CASSAMPPNSPLHF.